The 10 T cell receptor beta chains below all came from one sample that was sequenced in a study of cytomegalovirus exposure and HLA in healthy donors. This PCR relied on a set of 60 Vbeta primers and 13 Jbeta primers. Profiling relied on immunoSEQ multiplex PCR, and the TCRdb table lists in-frame clones only, not all of them. The sample records about 89,000 clones, over 55% being singletons. Sequencing was performed on PBMCs. The receptors shown here come from a woman in her thirties in good health and CMV-seronegative.

The rearrangement uses TRBV10-2 and TRBJ2-7; D is unclear. CDR1 WSHSY and CDR2 SAAADI come from the germline V gene. Trimming took off 0 bases at V and 4 bases at J, with 10 bases between the two ends. The CDR3 loop spans 14 amino acids. The CDR3 DNA is TGCGCCAGCAGTGAGTCTCAGCCGGAGTACGAGCAGTACTTC. This codes for CASSESQPEYEQYF.

The rearrangement uses TRBV21-1 and TRBJ1-1; TRBD1 is taken as the D call from the table, unchecked against the DNA. TRBV21-1 is a listed pseudogene. This CDR3 contains 15 residues. The CDR3 nucleotides are TGTGCCAGCAGTACTCTACAGACGGAGAACACTGAAGCTTTCTTT. It specifies CASSTLQTENTEAFF.

The chain joins TRBV7-2 to TRBJ2-7; 7 nucleotides agree with TRBD1. The length of the CDR3 is 16 residues. Germline V lookup: CDR1 SGHTA, CDR2 FQGNSA. Trimming cost V 1 base and J 2 bases; bases outside gene matches: 8. The CDR3 nucleotides read TGTGCCAGCAGCTTAGTGGGACAGCTGGGGACCTACGAGCAGTACTTC. It codes for CASSLVGQLGTYEQYF.

CDR3 coding DNA: TGTGCCAGCAGCGCTTTCTTCAGGGGGCAGTCCAAAAACATTCAGTACTTC. This codes for CASSAFFRGQSKNIQYF. The V and J genes are TRBV2 and TRBJ2-4; TRBD1 agrees at 8 bases. Looked up from germline, CDR1 is SNHLY and CDR2 is FYNNEI. Unmatched junction bases numbered 12, after V lost 6 bases and J lost 2 bases. The CDR3 has 17 residues. Full variable domain (rest looked up from reference TRBV2 and TRBJ2-4): EPEVTQTPSHQVTQMGQEVILRCVPISNHLYFYWYRQILGQKVEFLVSFYNNEISEKSEIFDDQFSVERPDGSNFTLKIRSTKLEDSAMYFCASSAFFRGQSKNIQYFGAGTRLSVL.

The chain has TRBV4-2 and TRBJ2-7; D may be TRBD1 (6 bases). This CDR3 spans 14 amino acids. Germline V gives CDR1 LGHNA, CDR2 YNFKEQ. V dropped 4 bases and J dropped 7 bases, with 17 bases sitting between them. CDR3 nucleotides: TGTGCCAGCAGCCCGCCAGGGGAGAAGGGTGAGCAGTACTTC. Its protein product is CASSPPGEKGEQYF.

The chain couples TRBV11-2 to TRBJ2-5; TRBD2 matches 12 bases. Germline V CDR1 and CDR2: SGHAT, FQNNGV. This CDR3 is 16 amino acids long. V trimming: 4 bases; J trimming: 1 base; junction bases outside the gene matches: 4. This chain's CDR3 is CASSSWTSGTQETQYF. The CDR3 DNA sequence: TGTGCCAGCAGCTCATGGACTAGCGGGACCCAAGAGACCCAGTACTTC.

J is TRBJ1-5 and V is TRBV10-3; no clear D gene. Trimming removed 0 bases at V and 6 bases at J, with 9 bases between. CDR3 size: 14 residues. Germline V gene data show CDR1 as ENHRY and CDR2 as SYGVKD. The CDR3 sequence: CAISESYRSQPQHF. CDR3 coding DNA: TGTGCCATCAGTGAGTCTTACAGATCTCAGCCCCAGCATTTT.

The V gene is TRBV19, the J gene TRBJ1-1; perhaps TRBD1 as D (6 bases). V was clipped by 6 bases and J by 8 bases, with 16 bases between them. The CDR3 totals 13 residues. The germline V gene has CDR1 LNHDA and CDR2 SQIVND (reference sequence). CDR3 DNA sequence: TGTGCCAGTAGCTCCAGGGGCAGGAGGGAAGCTTTCTTT. This sequence encodes CASSSRGRREAFF.

This clone showed up just once. The V call is TRBV5-6, the J call TRBJ1-2; 9 nucleotides line up with TRBD1. The trim removed 3 bases at V and 2 bases at J, leaving 5 bases unmatched. The CDR3 has 15 residues. Germline V CDR1 and CDR2: SGHDT, YYEEEE. The CDR3 bases are TGTGCCAGCAGCTGGAAGGGACAGGGCAACTATGGCTACACCTTC. Amino acids: CASSWKGQGNYGYTF.

This sequence joins TRBV29-1 and TRBJ2-5; D is perhaps TRBD2 (5 bases). CDR1 is SQVTM, CDR2 ANQGSEA, per germline. Deletions cut 4 bases from V and 6 bases from J, with 15 bases between. The CDR3 has 13 amino acids. The CDR3 loop is CSVAQTSLKTQYF. Here the CDR3 DNA reads TGCAGCGTTGCCCAAACTAGTTTGAAGACCCAGTACTTC.